This T cell receptor (beta chain) derives from a study of blood T cell repertoires in COVID-19. Across the whole study: Sites in the United States, Italy and Spain provided acute and convalescent COVID-19 samples. T cells, B-cell-depleted T cells, or PBMCs supplied cDNA or gDNA.

V was pared by 4 bases and J by 6 bases, with 3 bases of the junction left unmatched. The CDR3 runs 14 residues. Germline assignment: CDR1 SNHLY and CDR2 FYNNEI. Per the authors' pipeline: From reference gene primer amplification, estimates of nucleated cell counts were derived. Assay: immunoSEQ multiplex PCR; the TCRdb copy retains only in-frame clones and omits some. The V and J calls and the clone size are those of that table, but D and trimming were determined from the DNA. This table holds some 280,000 clones, around four fifths found once. The origin of this receptor is a woman aged 50 to 60 with active or convalescent COVID-19. Sequenced input: peripheral blood. V is TRBV2 and J is TRBJ2-2, with TRBD1 identical over 9 bases. This CDR3 is CASSGDRGAGELFF. The CDR3 nucleotides are TGTGCCAGCAGTGGAGACAGGGGGGCCGGGGAGCTGTTTTTT.